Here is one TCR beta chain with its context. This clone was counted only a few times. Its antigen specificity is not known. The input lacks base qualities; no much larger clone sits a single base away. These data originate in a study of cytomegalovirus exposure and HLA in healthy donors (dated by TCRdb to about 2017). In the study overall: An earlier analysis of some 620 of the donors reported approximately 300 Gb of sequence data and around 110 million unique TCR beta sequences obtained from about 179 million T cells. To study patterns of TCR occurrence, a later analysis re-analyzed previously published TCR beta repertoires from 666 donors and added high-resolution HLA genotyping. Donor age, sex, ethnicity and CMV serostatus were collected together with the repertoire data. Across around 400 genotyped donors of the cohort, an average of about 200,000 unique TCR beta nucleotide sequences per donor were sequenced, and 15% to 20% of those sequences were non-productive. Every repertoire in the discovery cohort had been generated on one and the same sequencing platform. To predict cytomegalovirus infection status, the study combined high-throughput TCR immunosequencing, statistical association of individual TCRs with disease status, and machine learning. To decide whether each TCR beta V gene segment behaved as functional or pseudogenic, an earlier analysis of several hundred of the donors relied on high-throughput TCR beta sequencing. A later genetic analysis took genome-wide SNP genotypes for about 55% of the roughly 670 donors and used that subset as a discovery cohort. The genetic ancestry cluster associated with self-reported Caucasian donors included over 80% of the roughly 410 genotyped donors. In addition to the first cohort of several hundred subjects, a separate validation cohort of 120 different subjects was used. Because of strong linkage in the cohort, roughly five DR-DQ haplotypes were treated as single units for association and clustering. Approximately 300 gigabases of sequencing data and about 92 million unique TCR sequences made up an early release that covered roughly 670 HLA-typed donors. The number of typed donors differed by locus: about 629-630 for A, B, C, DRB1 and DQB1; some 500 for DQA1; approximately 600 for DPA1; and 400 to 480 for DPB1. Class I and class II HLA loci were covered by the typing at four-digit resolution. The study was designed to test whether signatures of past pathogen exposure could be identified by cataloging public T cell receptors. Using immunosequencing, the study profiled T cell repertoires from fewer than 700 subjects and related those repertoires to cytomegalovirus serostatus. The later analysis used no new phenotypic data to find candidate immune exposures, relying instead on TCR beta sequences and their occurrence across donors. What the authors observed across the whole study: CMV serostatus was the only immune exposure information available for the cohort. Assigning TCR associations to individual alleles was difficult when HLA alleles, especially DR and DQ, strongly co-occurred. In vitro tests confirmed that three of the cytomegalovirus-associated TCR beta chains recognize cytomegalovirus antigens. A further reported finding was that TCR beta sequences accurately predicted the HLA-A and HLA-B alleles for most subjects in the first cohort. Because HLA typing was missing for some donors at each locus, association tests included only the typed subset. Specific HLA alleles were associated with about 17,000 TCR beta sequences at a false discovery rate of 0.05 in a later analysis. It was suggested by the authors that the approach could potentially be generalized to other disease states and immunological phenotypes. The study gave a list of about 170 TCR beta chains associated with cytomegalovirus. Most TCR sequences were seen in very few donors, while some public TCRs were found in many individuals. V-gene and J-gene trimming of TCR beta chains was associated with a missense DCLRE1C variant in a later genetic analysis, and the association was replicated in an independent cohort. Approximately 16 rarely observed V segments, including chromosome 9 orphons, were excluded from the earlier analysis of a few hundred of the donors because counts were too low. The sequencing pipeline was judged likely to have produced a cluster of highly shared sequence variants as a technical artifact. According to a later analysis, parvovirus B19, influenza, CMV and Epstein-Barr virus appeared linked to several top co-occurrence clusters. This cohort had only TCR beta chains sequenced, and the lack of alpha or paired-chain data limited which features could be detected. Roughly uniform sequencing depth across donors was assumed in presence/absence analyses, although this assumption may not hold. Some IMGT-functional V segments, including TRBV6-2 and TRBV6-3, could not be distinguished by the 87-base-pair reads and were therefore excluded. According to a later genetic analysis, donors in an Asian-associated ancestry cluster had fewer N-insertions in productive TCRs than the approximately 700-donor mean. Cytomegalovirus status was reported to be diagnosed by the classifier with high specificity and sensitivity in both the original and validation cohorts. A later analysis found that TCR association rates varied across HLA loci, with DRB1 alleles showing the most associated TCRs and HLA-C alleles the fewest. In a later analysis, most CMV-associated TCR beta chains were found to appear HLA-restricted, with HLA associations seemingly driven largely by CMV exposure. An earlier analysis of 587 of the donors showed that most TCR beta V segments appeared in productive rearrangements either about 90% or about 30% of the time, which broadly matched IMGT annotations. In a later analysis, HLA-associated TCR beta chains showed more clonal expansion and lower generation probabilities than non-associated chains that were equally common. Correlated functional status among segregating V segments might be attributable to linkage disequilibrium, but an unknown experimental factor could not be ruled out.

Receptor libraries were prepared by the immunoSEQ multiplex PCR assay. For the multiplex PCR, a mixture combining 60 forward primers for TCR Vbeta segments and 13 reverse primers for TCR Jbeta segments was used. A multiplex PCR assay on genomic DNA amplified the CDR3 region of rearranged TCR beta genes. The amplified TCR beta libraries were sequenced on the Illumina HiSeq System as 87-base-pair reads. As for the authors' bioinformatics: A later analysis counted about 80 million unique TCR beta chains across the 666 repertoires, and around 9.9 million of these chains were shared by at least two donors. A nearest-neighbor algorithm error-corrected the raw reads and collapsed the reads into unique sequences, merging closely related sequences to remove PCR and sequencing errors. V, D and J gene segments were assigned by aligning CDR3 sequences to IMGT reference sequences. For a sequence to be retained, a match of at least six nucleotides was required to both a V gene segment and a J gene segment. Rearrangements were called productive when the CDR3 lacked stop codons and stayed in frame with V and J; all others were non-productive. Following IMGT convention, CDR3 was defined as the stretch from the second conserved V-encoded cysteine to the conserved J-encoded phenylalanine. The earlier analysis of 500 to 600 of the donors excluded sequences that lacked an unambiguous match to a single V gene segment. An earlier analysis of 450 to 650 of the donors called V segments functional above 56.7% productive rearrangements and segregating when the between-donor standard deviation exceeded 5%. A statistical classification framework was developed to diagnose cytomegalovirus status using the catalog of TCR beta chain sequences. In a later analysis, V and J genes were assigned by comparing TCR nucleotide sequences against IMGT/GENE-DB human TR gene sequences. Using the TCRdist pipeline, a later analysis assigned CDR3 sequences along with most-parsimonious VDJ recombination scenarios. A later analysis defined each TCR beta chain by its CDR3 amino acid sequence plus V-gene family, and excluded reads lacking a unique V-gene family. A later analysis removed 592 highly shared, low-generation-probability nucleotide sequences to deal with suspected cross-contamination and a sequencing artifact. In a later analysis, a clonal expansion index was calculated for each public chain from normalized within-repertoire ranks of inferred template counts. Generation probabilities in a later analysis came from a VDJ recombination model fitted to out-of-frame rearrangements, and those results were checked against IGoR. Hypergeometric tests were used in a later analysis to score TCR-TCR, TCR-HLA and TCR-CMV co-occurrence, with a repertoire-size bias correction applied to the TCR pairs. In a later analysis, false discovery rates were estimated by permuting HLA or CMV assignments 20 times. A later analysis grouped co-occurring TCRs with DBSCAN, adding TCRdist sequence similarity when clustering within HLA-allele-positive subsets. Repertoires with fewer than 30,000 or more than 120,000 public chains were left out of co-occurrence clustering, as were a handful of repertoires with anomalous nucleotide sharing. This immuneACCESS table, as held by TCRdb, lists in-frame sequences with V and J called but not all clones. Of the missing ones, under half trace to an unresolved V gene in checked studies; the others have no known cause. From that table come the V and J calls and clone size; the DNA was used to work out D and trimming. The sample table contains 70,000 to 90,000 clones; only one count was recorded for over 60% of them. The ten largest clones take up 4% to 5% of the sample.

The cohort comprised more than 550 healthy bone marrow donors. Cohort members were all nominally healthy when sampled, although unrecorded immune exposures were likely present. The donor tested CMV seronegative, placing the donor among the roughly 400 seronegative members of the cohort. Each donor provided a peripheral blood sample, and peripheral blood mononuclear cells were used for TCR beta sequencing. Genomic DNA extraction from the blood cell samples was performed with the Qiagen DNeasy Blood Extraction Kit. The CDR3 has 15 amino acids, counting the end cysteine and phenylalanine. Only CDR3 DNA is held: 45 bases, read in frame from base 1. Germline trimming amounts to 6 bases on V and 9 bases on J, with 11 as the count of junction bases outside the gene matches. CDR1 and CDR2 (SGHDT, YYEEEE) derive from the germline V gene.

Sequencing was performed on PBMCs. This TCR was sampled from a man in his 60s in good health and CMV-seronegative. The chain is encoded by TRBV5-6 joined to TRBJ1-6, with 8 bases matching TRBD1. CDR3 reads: CASKPWDRLGSPLHF. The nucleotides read TGTGCCAGCAAGCCTTGGGACAGGTTGGGTTCACCCCTCCACTTT.